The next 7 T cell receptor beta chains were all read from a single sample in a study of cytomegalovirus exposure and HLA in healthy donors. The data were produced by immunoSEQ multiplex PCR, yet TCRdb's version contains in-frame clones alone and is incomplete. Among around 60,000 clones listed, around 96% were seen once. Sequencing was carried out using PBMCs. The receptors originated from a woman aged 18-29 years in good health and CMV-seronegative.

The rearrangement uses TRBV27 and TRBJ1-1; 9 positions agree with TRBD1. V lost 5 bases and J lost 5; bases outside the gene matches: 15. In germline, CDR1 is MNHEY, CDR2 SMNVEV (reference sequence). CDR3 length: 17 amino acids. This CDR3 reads CASSRRPQTGGGTEAFF. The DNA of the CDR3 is TGTGCCAGCAGTCGCAGACCCCAGACAGGGGGTGGAACTGAAGCTTTCTTT.

The CDR3 region has the DNA TGTGCCAGCAGCTTAGGAGGATCACTGGGGCAGTACTTC. Protein sequence: CASSLGGSLGQYF. The chain recombines TRBV7-2 with TRBJ2-7; D not certain. The CDR3 spans 13 residues. Germline CDR1 is SGHTA and CDR2 is FQGNSA. Deletions cut 1 base from V and 9 bases from J, with 13 bases between.

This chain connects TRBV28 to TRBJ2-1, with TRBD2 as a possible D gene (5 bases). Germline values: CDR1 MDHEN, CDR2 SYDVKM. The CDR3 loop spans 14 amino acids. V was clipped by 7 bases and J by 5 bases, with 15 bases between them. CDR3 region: CASIDPRGHNEQFF. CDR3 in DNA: TGTGCCAGCATTGACCCCCGCGGGCACAATGAGCAGTTCTTC.

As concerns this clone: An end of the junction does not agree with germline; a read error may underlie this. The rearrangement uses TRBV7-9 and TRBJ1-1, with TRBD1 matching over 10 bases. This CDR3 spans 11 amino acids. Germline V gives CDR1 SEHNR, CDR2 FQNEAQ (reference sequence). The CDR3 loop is CASSYGDRGVF. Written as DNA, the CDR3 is TGTGCCAGCAGCTACGGGGACAGGGGCGTCTTT. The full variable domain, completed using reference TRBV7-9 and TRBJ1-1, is DTGVSQNPRHKITKRGQNVTFRCDPISEHNRLYWYRQTLGQGPEFLTYFQNEAQLEKSRLLSDRFSAERPKGSFSTLEIQRTEQGDSAMYLCASSYGDRGVFGQGTRLTVV.

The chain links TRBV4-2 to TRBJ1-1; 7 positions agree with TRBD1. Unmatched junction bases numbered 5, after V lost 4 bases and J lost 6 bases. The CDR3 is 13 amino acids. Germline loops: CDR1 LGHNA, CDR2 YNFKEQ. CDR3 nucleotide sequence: TGTGCCAGCAGCCCTACAGGGGAGTCTGAAGCTTTCTTT. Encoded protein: CASSPTGESEAFF.

The CDR3 DNA reads TGTGCCAGCAGTTCCTTCGGGGGCGGGAGTAGCGATGAGCAGTTCTTC. Translating it yields CASSSFGGGSSDEQFF. The chain links TRBV28 to TRBJ2-1, with a weak D call TRBD2 (7 bases). The CDR3 covers 16 residues. V lost 4 bases and J lost 8, with 21 bases in between. From germline, CDR1 is MDHEN and CDR2 SYDVKM. Combining the CDR3 with reference TRBV28 and TRBJ2-1 gives the whole variable domain DVKVTQSSRYLVKRTGEKVFLECVQDMDHENMFWYRQDPGLGLRLIYFSYDVKMKEKGDIPEGYSVSREKKERFSLILESASTNQTSMYLCASSSFGGGSSDEQFFGPGTRLTVL.

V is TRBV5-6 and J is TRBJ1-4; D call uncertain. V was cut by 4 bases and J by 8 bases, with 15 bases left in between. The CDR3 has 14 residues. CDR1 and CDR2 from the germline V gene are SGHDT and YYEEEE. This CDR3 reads CASSPGGGREKLFF. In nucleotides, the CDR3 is TGTGCCAGCAGCCCAGGCGGAGGGAGGGAAAAACTGTTTTTT.